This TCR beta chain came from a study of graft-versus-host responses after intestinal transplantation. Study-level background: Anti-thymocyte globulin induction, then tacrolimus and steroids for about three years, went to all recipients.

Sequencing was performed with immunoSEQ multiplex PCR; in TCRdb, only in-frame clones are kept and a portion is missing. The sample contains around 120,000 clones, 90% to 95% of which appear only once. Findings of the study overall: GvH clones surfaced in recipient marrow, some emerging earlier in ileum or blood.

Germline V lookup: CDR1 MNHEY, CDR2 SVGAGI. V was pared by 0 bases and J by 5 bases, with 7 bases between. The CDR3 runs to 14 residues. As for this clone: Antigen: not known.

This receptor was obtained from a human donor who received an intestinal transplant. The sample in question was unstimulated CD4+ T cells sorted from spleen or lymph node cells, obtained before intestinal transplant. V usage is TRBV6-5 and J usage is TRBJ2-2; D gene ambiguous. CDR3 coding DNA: TGTGCCAGCAGTTACTCCGAAGGGACCGGGGAGCTGTTTTTT. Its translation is CASSYSEGTGELFF.